This T cell receptor beta chain was observed in a study of T-cell memory formation after mild COVID-19. Study-level points and caveats: Clones that contracted from day 15 to 85 had balanced CD4/CD8; later expanders were CD4+ biased.

One entry per CDR3 protein results from TCRdb running MiXCR on the 5' RACE reads. Of 100,000 to 150,000 distinct CDR3 sequences in the sample, approximately 17% were seen once. The CDR3 runs to 14 residues. Germline values: CDR1 DFQATT, CDR2 SNEGSKA (reference sequence). Remarks on this clonotype: Its antigen remains unidentified. One junction end does not reproduce the germline sequence, and a read error may be involved.

This chain uses TRBV20-1 with TRBJ1-2, with D maybe TRBD1 (5 bases). The receptor's source is a man younger than 30 who had mild COVID-19 (a few samples of this study predate the infection). Cell type and time point are not known. The sequencing input was PBMCs or a T cell subset sorted from them (not recorded which). The CDR3, as DNA: TGCAGTGCAAGAGCGCAGGGAATAAACTATGGCTACACCTTC. It codes for CSARAQGINYGYTF.